The rows below give T cell receptor beta chains drawn from one sample of a study of blood T cells in healthy people across ages. MiXCR, applied by TCRdb to the 5' RACE reads, yields one record per CDR3 protein. The sample has roughly 700,000 distinct CDR3 sequences, roughly 25% seen once. These same records also appear under a second study, on T cells of mothers and their children.

Input material: blood. The receptors were sampled from a boy aged 5-17 years in good health. Each CDR3 is given with its conserved first and last residue. Each record gives: CDR3 DNA, CDR3 protein, J gene, V gene, D gene, clone size. The D gene is left open where the match is weak. The size of a clone is reported for some rows only, either as once, few or many, or as a class for expanded clones.

TGCAGCGTAGTTATGACAGGGGGTTGCAATCAGCCCCAGCATTTT,CSVVMTGGCNQPQHF,TRBJ1-5,TRBV29-1,TRBD1,few
TGTGCCAGCAGTGAACAGGCTAGCGGGGCAGAGACCCAGTACTTC,CASSEQASGAETQYF,TRBJ2-5,TRBV25-1,TRBD2,.
TGTGCCAGCAGCACTATCTCCGGGACAGAGGAAAAACTGTTTTTT,CASSTISGTEEKLFF,TRBJ1-4,TRBV11-2,TRBD1,few
TGCGCCAGCAGCCCCCAAATGACCGGTACCTACGAGCAGTACTTC,CASSPQMTGTYEQYF,TRBJ2-7,TRBV5-1,.,few
TGTGCCAGCAGTTTTACCAACTCGGACAGGGATCAAACTGGGGATGCTTACGAGCAGTACTTC,CASSFTNSDRDQTGDAYEQYF,TRBJ2-7,TRBV28,TRBD1,few
TGCGCCAGCAGCCCGGGTCGGGGATTCCAAGAGACCCAGTACTTC,CASSPGRGFQETQYF,TRBJ2-5,TRBV5-1,.,many
TGCAGCGTTGAGGCGGGGGGAGAGGAGACCCAGTACTTC,CSVEAGGEETQYF,TRBJ2-5,TRBV29-1,TRBD2,few
TGTGCCAGCAGCTCAAACGGAGCGGGCAATGAAAAACTGTTTTTT,CASSSNGAGNEKLFF,TRBJ1-4,TRBV7-2,.,few
TGCGCCAGCAGTCCTAGCGAAGGAGAGACCCAGTACTTC,CASSPSEGETQYF,TRBJ2-5,TRBV5-1,.,.
TGCGCCAGCAACTTTTGGGCAGGGCGCCACGAGCAGTACTTC,CASNFWAGRHEQYF,TRBJ2-7,TRBV10-1,.,few
TGCGCCAGCAGCCAAGTTGCGGGGAGGAAAGAGACCCAGTACTTC,CASSQVAGRKETQYF,TRBJ2-5,TRBV4-3,.,.
TGTGCCAGCCGGTGGGATGGAGAAGAAGCTTTCTTT,CASRWDGEEAFF,TRBJ1-1,TRBV28,.,.
TGCGCCAGCAGCCAAGGACTAGCGGGAAATAAGTACGAGCAGTACTTC,CASSQGLAGNKYEQYF,TRBJ2-7,TRBV5-1,TRBD2,few
TGTGCCAGCAGTGATTGGTTTGGGAATGAGCAGTTCTTC,CASSDWFGNEQFF,TRBJ2-1,TRBV25-1,.,.
TGTGCCAGCAGCGCAACTAGCGGCTCCTACGAGCAGTACTTC,CASSATSGSYEQYF,TRBJ2-7,TRBV7-9,TRBD2,.
TGCAGCGTTATTGATTTTGATACGCAGTATTTT,CSVIDFDTQYF,TRBJ2-3,TRBV29-1,.,few
TGTGCCAGCAGTTCTTTTTGGGACACGGGGACCTACGAGCAGTACTTC,CASSSFWDTGTYEQYF,TRBJ2-7,TRBV28,.,.
TGCGCCAGCAGCGGTCCCGGGACTAGCGACAATGAGCAGTTCTTC,CASSGPGTSDNEQFF,TRBJ2-1,TRBV4-1,TRBD2,few
TGTGCCAGCAGTTACTCGCCTCCTAGCGGGGTGTACAATAAGCAGTTCTTC,CASSYSPPSGVYNKQFF,TRBJ2-1,TRBV6-2/TRBV6-3,TRBD2,.
TGTGCCAGCAGCTCGACAGCCCTCATAGGGGAGACCCAGTACTTC,CASSSTALIGETQYF,TRBJ2-5,TRBV7-9,.,few
TGTGCCAGCAGCTTATGGGACATCCAAGAGACCCAGTACTTC,CASSLWDIQETQYF,TRBJ2-5,TRBV7-2,.,few
TGCAGCACTATACAGGCGCTTCGTACTGAAGCTTTCTTT,CSTIQALRTEAFF,TRBJ1-1,TRBV29-1,.,few
TGTGCCAGCAGCTCCCAAGGGGAGACAGACGAAAAACTGTTTTTT,CASSSQGETDEKLFF,TRBJ1-4,TRBV7-9,.,.
TGTGCTAGTGGTTTGGGACTAGCGGCGGTAGCAGATACGCAGTATTTT,CASGLGLAAVADTQYF,TRBJ2-3,TRBV12-5,TRBD2,few
TGTGCCCTTAGTGACGGGTCCTACGAGCAGTACTTC,CALSDGSYEQYF,TRBJ2-7,TRBV7-9,.,.